A single sample is the source of the 9 T cell receptor beta chains below, sequenced in a study of cytomegalovirus exposure and HLA in healthy donors. Use of 60 Vbeta and 13 Jbeta primers characterized the PCR. Profiled with immunoSEQ multiplex PCR; TCRdb holds only in-frame clones, not every one. Altogether under 110,000 clones are present, around 75% being singletons, with the ten largest covering around 2.8%. The sample consisted of PBMCs. All receptors come from a male donor in good health and CMV-seropositive.

J is TRBJ1-2 and V is TRBV6-5; no clear D. Trimming removed 2 bases at V and 7 bases at J, with 11 bases between. The CDR3 runs to 13 residues. CDR1 MNHEY and CDR2 SVGAGI come from the germline V gene. CDR3 loop: CASSYVGGSGYTF. CDR3 in DNA: TGTGCCAGCAGTTACGTTGGCGGGAGTGGCTACACCTTC.

The chain employs TRBV27 and TRBJ2-3, with 16 bases fitting TRBD2. After removal of 6 bases from V and 2 bases from J, the junction contained 8 bases not matched to a gene. From germline, CDR1 is MNHEY and CDR2 SMNVEV (reference sequence). The CDR3 extends over 18 amino acids. Here the CDR3 reads CASRRGTSGRATTDTQYF. The CDR3 nucleotides read TGTGCCAGCAGGCGGGGGACTAGCGGGAGGGCCACCACAGATACGCAGTATTTT.

The chain recombines TRBV5-1 with TRBJ1-2; 7 bases are shared with TRBD1. Germline lookup yields CDR1 SGHRS and CDR2 YFSETQ. CDR3 length equals 14 residues. The V segment lost 4 bases and the J segment 0 bases; nucleotides outside the gene matches: 3. In DNA, the CDR3 is TGCGCCAGCAGCACCCAGGGGGCTAACTATGGCTACACCTTC. Its translation: CASSTQGANYGYTF.

The chain uses TRBV13 and TRBJ1-1; TRBD1 agrees at 7 bases. Germline CDR1 PRHDT, CDR2 FYEKMQ (reference sequence). V lost 4 bases and J lost 7; bases outside the gene matches: 3. This CDR3 is built from 12 residues. CDR3 nucleotides: TGTGCCAGCAGCTCTAGACAGGGTGAAGCTTTCTTT. Protein: CASSSRQGEAFF.

The chain joins TRBV9 to TRBJ1-3; D gene unclear. CDR1 and CDR2 (germline): SGDLS, YYNGEE. The CDR3 runs 15 residues. Trimming removed 4 bases at V and 4 bases at J, with 15 bases between. CDR3 sequence (DNA): TGTGCCAGCAGCCCCATGGACGGGAGGGGAAACACCATATATTTT. This gives the protein CASSPMDGRGNTIYF.

As DNA, the CDR3 is TGTGCCAGCAGAGGACAGGGGATCGATGAGCAGTTCTTC. Translated: CASRGQGIDEQFF. The chain has TRBV2 and TRBJ2-1; 9 bases fit TRBD1. From germline, CDR1 is SNHLY and CDR2 FYNNEI. The CDR3 length is 13 residues. Unmatched junction bases numbered 5, after V lost 6 bases and J lost 8 bases.

The chain recombines TRBV9 with TRBJ1-5; TRBD1 matches at 7 bases. The CDR3 extends over 15 amino acids. V shed 0 bases, J shed 4 bases, and the junction held 4 bases outside the gene matches. Germline CDR1 is SGDLS and CDR2 is YYNGEE. CDR3 DNA sequence: TGTGCCAGCAGCGTAGCCGGGACAGAGAATCAGCCCCAGCATTTT. Amino acids: CASSVAGTENQPQHF.

The V call is TRBV7-6, the J call TRBJ2-5; D perhaps matches TRBD2 (6 bases). This CDR3 comprises 14 residues. With 5 bases removed from V and 2 bases from J, the gap between germline ends came to 12 bases. Germline V gene lookup returns CDR1 SGHVS and CDR2 FNYEAQ. The CDR3 loop is CASSTYRGQETQYF. The CDR3, as DNA: TGTGCCAGCAGCACCTACCGGGGGCAAGAGACCCAGTACTTC. The full variable domain, completed using reference TRBV7-6 and TRBJ2-5, is GAGVSQSPRYKVTKRGQDVALRCDPISGHVSLYWYRQALGQGPEFLTYFNYEAQQDKSGLPNDRFSAERPEGSISTLTIQRTEQRDSAMYRCASSTYRGQETQYFGPGTRLLVL.

The chain employs TRBV7-9 and TRBJ2-1; the D is unclear. The germline V gene has CDR1 SEHNR and CDR2 FQNEAQ (reference sequence). The germline V and J ends were trimmed by 5 bases and 0 bases, with 11 bases remaining between them. The CDR3 sequence is 15 residues long. The CDR3 loop is CASSKTLDSYNEQFF. The CDR3 coding sequence is TGTGCCAGCAGCAAGACTCTAGACTCCTACAATGAGCAGTTCTTC. The full variable domain, rest sourced from reference TRBV7-9 and TRBJ2-1, is DTGVSQNPRHKITKRGQNVTFRCDPISEHNRLYWYRQTLGQGPEFLTYFQNEAQLEKSRLLSDRFSAERPKGSFSTLEIQRTEQGDSAMYLCASSKTLDSYNEQFFGPGTRLTVL.